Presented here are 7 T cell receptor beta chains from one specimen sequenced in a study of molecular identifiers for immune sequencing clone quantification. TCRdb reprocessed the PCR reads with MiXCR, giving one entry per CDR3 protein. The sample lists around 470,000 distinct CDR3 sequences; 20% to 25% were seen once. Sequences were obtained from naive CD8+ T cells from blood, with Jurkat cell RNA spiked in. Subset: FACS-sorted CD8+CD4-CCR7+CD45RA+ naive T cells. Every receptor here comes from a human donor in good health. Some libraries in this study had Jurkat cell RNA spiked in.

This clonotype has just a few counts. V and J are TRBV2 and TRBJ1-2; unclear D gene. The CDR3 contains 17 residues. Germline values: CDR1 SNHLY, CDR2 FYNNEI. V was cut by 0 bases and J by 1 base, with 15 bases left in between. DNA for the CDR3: TGTGCCAGCAGTGAAGCGTTCTTGGGAGAGATTAACTATGGCTACACCTTC. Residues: CASSEAFLGEINYGYTF.

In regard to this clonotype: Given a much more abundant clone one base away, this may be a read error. Here the CDR3 reads CASSLGVSFDWGANVLAF. CDR3 nucleotides: TGTGCCAGCAGCTTAGGAGTCTCTTTTGACTGGGGGGCCAACGTCCTGGCTTTC. J is TRBJ2-6 and V is TRBV7-6; D might be TRBD1 or TRBD2, each matching 6 bases. CDR1 SGHVS and CDR2 FNYEAQ come from the germline V gene. The CDR3 extends over 18 amino acids.

CDR3 residues: CASRVGGLNTEAFF. The CDR3 bases are TGTGCCAGTAGAGTAGGGGGCCTGAACACTGAAGCTTTCTTT. The V call is TRBV19, the J call TRBJ1-1; TRBD1 agrees at 7 bases. The CDR3 length is 14 residues. Germline V gene sequence: CDR1 LNHDA, CDR2 SQIVND (reference sequence). The V segment lost 6 bases and the J segment 0 bases; nucleotides outside the gene matches: 4.

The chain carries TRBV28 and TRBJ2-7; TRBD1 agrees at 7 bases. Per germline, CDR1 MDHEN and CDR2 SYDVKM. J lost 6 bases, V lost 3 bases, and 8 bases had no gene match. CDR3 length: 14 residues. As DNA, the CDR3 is TGTGCCAGCAGTTTGTCGAACAGGGGTTTCGAGCAGTACTTC. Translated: CASSLSNRGFEQYF. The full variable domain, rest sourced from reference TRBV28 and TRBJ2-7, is DVKVTQSSRYLVKRTGEKVFLECVQDMDHENMFWYRQDPGLGLRLIYFSYDVKMKEKGDIPEGYSVSREKKERFSLILESASTNQTSMYLCASSLSNRGFEQYFGPGTRLTVT.

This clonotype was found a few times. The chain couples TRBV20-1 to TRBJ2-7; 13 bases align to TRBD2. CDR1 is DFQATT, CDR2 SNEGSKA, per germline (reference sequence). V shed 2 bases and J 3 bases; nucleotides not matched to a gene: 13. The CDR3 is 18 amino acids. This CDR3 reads CSARSSKPGTSGVYEQYF. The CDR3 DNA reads TGCAGTGCTAGATCGTCAAAACCCGGGACTAGCGGGGTCTACGAGCAGTACTTC.

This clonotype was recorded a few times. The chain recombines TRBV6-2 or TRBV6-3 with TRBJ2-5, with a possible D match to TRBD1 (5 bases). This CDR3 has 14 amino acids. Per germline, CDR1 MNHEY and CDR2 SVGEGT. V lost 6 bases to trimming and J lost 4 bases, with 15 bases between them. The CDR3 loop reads CASSPGARSETQYF. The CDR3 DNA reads TGTGCCAGCAGCCCTGGGGCTAGATCAGAGACCCAGTACTTC.

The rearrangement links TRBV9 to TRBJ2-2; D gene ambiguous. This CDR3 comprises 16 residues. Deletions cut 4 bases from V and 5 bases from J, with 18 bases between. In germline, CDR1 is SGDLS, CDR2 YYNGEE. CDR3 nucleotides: TGTGCCAGCAGCTACTCTTTACTTCGTCATACCGGGGAGCTGTTTTTT. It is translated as CASSYSLLRHTGELFF. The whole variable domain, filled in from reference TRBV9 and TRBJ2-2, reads DSGVTQTPKHLITATGQRVTLRCSPRSGDLSVYWYQQSLDQGLQFLIQYYNGEERAKGNILERFSAQQFPDLHSELNLSSLELGDSALYFCASSYSLLRHTGELFFGEGSRLTVL.